Below, 7 T cell receptor beta chains from the same sample are listed, as sequenced in a study of T cell responses to AZD1222 COVID-19 vaccine. This table comes from immunoSEQ multiplex PCR, and its TCRdb copy is limited to in-frame clones, with some not included. Seen here are 150,000 to 200,000 clones, more than 75% observed once, and the top ten hold less than 3%. The sample here was peripheral blood, taken on day 0 of MenACWY control vaccination. These receptors were obtained from an adult in good health.

CDR3 sequence reads: CASSSGTGRYNSPLHF. For the CDR3, the DNA is TGCGCCAGCAGCTCTGGGACAGGGAGGTACAATTCACCCCTCCACTTT. This rearrangement joins TRBV5-1 to TRBJ1-6; 9 nucleotides match TRBD1. The J segment lost 7 bases and the V segment lost 3 bases, leaving 8 bases of the junction unmatched. CDR1 and CDR2 from the germline V gene are SGHRS and YFSETQ. The CDR3 is 16 amino acids.

The sample holds one count of this clone. The chain recombines TRBV6-5 with TRBJ2-2, with D possibly TRBD1 on 6 matching bases. The V end was cut by 4 bases, the J end by 2 bases, with 11 bases between. Germline-derived CDR1 and CDR2 are MNHEY and SVGAGI. This CDR3 has 15 residues. CDR3 amino acids: CASSFSGQNTGELFF. In DNA form, the CDR3 reads TGTGCCAGCAGTTTCTCGGGACAAAACACCGGGGAGCTGTTTTTT.

Only one count was recorded for this clone. The rearrangement joins TRBV6-5 to TRBJ2-1; possibly TRBD2 for D (6 bases). The CDR3 extends over 15 amino acids. Germline lookup yields CDR1 MNHEY and CDR2 SVGAGI. Trimming took off 7 bases at V and 0 bases at J, with 13 bases between the two ends. CDR3: CASTSPGLSYNEQFF. The CDR3 nucleotides are TGTGCCAGCACCAGCCCGGGACTCTCCTACAATGAGCAGTTCTTC.

This chain connects TRBV5-1 to TRBJ1-6; no definite D call. V gave up 10 bases and J gave up 9 bases, with 23 bases separating them. Germline V gene lookup returns CDR1 SGHRS and CDR2 YFSETQ. This CDR3 spans 15 amino acids. The CDR3 region is CARYLRPGVRSPLHF. In nucleotides, the CDR3 is TGCGCCCGCTACCTCCGCCCCGGTGTGCGTTCACCCCTCCACTTT.

This chain links TRBV5-6 with TRBJ1-4; 7 positions agree with TRBD1. Germline CDR1 is SGHDT and CDR2 is YYEEEE. This CDR3 is built from 13 residues. With 2 bases clipped from V and 7 bases from J, the junction kept 2 bases outside the gene matches. The CDR3 spells CASSFSGGEKLFF. The CDR3 DNA reads TGTGCCAGCAGCTTCTCAGGGGGTGAAAAACTGTTTTTT.

Comment on this clone: A much larger clone differs from this one at a single base, so this may be a read error. Other DNA sequences in this sample translate to the same CDR3. The rearrangement joins TRBV4-1 to TRBJ2-7; TRBD2 matches at 7 bases. CDR1 MGHRA and CDR2 YSYEKL come from the germline V gene. The CDR3 runs 16 residues. Here the CDR3 DNA reads TGCGCCAGCAGCCAAGAAGGGGCGGGGGACTCCTACGAGCAGTACTTT. It translates to CASSQEGAGDSYEQYF.

The gene calls are TRBV9 and TRBJ1-2; 12 nucleotides match TRBD1. CDR1 is SGDLS and CDR2 is YYNGEE in the germline V gene. The CDR3 contains 15 residues. Losses at the gene ends were 1 base for V and 8 bases for J; bases not matched to a gene: 6. This chain's CDR3 is CASSVNLGQGAGYTF. CDR3 nucleotide sequence: TGTGCCAGCAGCGTAAATCTGGGACAGGGGGCCGGCTACACCTTC.